Each of the 26 T cell receptor beta chains below was sequenced from the same sample in a study of blood T cell repertoires in COVID-19. Libraries were prepared by immunoSEQ multiplex PCR; TCRdb keeps only in-frame clonotypes and omits some of them. The sample has 95,000 to 150,000 clones, around 80% seen once. The sequenced material came from peripheral blood. These receptors all stem from a man aged 60 to 69 with active or convalescent COVID-19.

This clone appeared a few times. The chain is built from TRBV2 and TRBJ1-1, with D tentatively TRBD1 (5 bases). CDR3 size: 15 residues. Deletions cut 6 bases from V and 1 base from J, with 15 bases between. CDR1 and CDR2 (germline): SNHLY, FYNNEI. The CDR3 DNA reads as TGTGCCAGCAGAGCCCCCGGCCAGGGGAACACTGAAGCTTTCTTT. This encodes CASRAPGQGNTEAFF.

This chain uses TRBV11-3 with TRBJ2-2; 11 bases align to TRBD2. Germline V CDR1 and CDR2: SGHNT, YENEEA. J was trimmed by 3 bases and V by 1 base; bases with no gene match: 1. The CDR3 extends over 16 amino acids. The CDR3 here is CASSLALAGDTGELFF. CDR3 nucleotide sequence: TGTGCCAGCAGCTTAGCACTAGCGGGAGACACCGGGGAGCTGTTTTTT. The full variable domain, completed using reference TRBV11-3 and TRBJ2-2, is EAGVVQSPRYKIIEKKQPVAFWCNPISGHNTLYWYLQNLGQGPELLIRYENEEAVDDSQLPKDRFSAERLKGVDSTLKIQPAELGDSAVYLCASSLALAGDTGELFFGEGSRLTVL.

This clone was detected only a few times. The rearrangement links TRBV19 to TRBJ1-2, with D perhaps matching TRBD1 (6 bases). CDR3 size: 14 residues. V lost 6 bases and J 3 bases, leaving 14 bases between the germline ends. CDR1 is LNHDA and CDR2 is SQIVND in the germline V gene (reference sequence). CDR3 residues: CASRGSAGDYGYTF. The CDR3, as DNA: TGTGCCAGTAGGGGCTCGGCAGGGGACTATGGCTACACCTTC.

The sample holds a few counts of this clone. V and J are TRBV10-3 and TRBJ2-1; TRBD2 matches at 13 bases. CDR1 and CDR2 from the germline V gene are ENHRY and SYGVKD. This CDR3 region has 15 residues. Trimming took 8 bases from V and 5 from J; bases not matched to a gene: 6. The DNA for the CDR3 is TGTGCCATCGGGAGGGGACTAGCGGGAAACAATGAGCAGTTCTTC. It encodes CAIGRGLAGNNEQFF.

The J gene is TRBJ1-2, the V gene TRBV6-5; TRBD1 is a possible D gene (6 bases). The CDR3 spans 12 residues. V gave up 7 bases and J gave up 5 bases, with 11 bases separating them. Germline V gene sequence: CDR1 MNHEY, CDR2 SVGAGI. In nucleotides, the CDR3 is TGTGCCAGCACTCCTACAGGGTATGGCTACACCTTC. Its translation is CASTPTGYGYTF.

The rearrangement uses TRBV11-2 and TRBJ2-1; the match to TRBD2 covers 10 bases. Germline values: CDR1 SGHAT, CDR2 FQNNGV. With V trimmed by 10 bases and J by 8 bases, 8 bases remained unmatched. The CDR3 is 13 amino acids. DNA for the CDR3: TGTGCCAACAGGCTAGCGGGAGTCGATGAGCAGTTCTTC. Its translation: CANRLAGVDEQFF.

This clone appeared once. The chain couples TRBV7-9 to TRBJ1-3, with 7 bases aligning to TRBD1. Germline assignment: CDR1 SEHNR and CDR2 FQNEAQ (reference sequence). There are 17 residues in the CDR3. Losses at the gene ends were 5 bases for V and 2 bases for J; bases not matched to a gene: 12. This chain's CDR3 is CASSAQLTGVAGNTIYF. CDR3 sequence (DNA): TGTGCCAGCAGCGCACAACTAACAGGGGTTGCTGGAAACACCATATATTTT.

V and J are TRBV27 and TRBJ1-5; 7 nucleotides align to TRBD1. The CDR3 is 14 residues long. After removal of 5 bases from V and 1 base from J, the junction contained 2 bases not matched to a gene. CDR1 MNHEY and CDR2 SMNVEV come from the germline V gene (reference sequence). CDR3 amino acids: CASSLTGSNQPQHF. DNA for the CDR3: TGTGCCAGCAGTCTGACAGGGAGCAATCAGCCCCAGCATTTT.

This clone showed up just a few times. The chain combines TRBV28 with TRBJ1-6; the D is unclear. Trimming stripped 7 bases from V and 7 bases from J, with 20 bases between. The CDR3 is 16 residues long. The germline gives CDR1 MDHEN, CDR2 SYDVKM. The CDR3 spells CASTLGGELGNSPLHF. The CDR3 DNA sequence: TGTGCCAGCACGTTGGGTGGGGAGTTGGGCAATTCACCCCTCCACTTT.

This rearrangement joins TRBV11-2 to TRBJ1-2; tentative D call: TRBD1 (6 bases). Per the germline V gene, CDR1 is SGHAT and CDR2 is FQNNGV. V gave up 5 bases and J gave up 8 bases, with 21 bases separating them. CDR3 length: 15 residues. The CDR3: CASSEGTSVTHGYTF. The CDR3 bases are TGTGCCAGCAGCGAGGGGACATCGGTGACGCACGGCTACACCTTC.

V and J are TRBV19 and TRBJ2-1; the D gene is possibly TRBD1 (6 bases). Germline lookup yields CDR1 LNHDA and CDR2 SQIVND (reference sequence). V shed 5 bases and J shed 9 bases, with 17 bases lying between them. The CDR3 runs 14 residues. The DNA for the CDR3 is TGTGCCAGTAGTTCAAGGACAGAAGGTAGTGAGCAGTTCTTC. This sequence encodes CASSSRTEGSEQFF. Using reference TRBV19 and TRBJ2-1 for the parts outside the CDR3, the full variable domain is DGGITQSPKYLFRKEGQNVTLSCEQNLNHDAMYWYRQDPGQGLRLIYYSQIVNDFQKGDIAEGYSVSREKKESFPLTVTSAQKNPTAFYLCASSSRTEGSEQFFGPGTRLTVL.

The genes are TRBV7-9 and TRBJ2-6, with D possibly matching TRBD2 (6 bases). The length of the CDR3 is 17 residues. Looked up from germline, CDR1 is SEHNR and CDR2 is FQNEAQ (reference sequence). The V end lost 6 bases, the J end lost 0 bases, and 15 bases lay between the germline ends. For the CDR3, the DNA is TGTGCCAGCAGGGCGGGACGGGCCGTCTCTGGGGCCAACGTCCTGACTTTC. Its translation is CASRAGRAVSGANVLTF.

The chain employs TRBV3-1 (or the pseudogene TRBV3-2) and TRBJ1-1, with 9 bases matching TRBD1. The length of the CDR3 is 14 residues. With V trimmed by 3 bases and J by 4 bases, 3 bases remained unmatched. Looked up from germline, CDR1 is LGHDT and CDR2 is YNNKEL (reference sequence). The CDR3 nucleotides are TGTGCCAGCAGCCAGGGACAGGGAGGCACTGAAGCTTTCTTT. Its translation: CASSQGQGGTEAFF.

The chain uses TRBV5-1 and TRBJ1-3; D perhaps matches TRBD1 (6 bases). This CDR3 has 14 residues. The germline CDR1 and CDR2 sequences are SGHRS and YFSETQ. Trimming left V 5 bases short and J 0 bases short, with 9 bases between. CDR3 nucleotide sequence: TGCGCCAGCAGACGGACAGTCTCTGGAAACACCATATATTTT. It is translated as CASRRTVSGNTIYF.

This clone appeared a few times. J is TRBJ1-1 and V is TRBV18; 7 positions match TRBD1. V shed 0 bases and J 4 bases; nucleotides not matched to a gene: 14. The length of the CDR3 is 18 residues. Germline values: CDR1 KGHSH, CDR2 LQKENI. In DNA form, the CDR3 reads TGTGCCAGCTCACCACCAGGGACAGCCGAACCATTGGGCACTGAAGCTTTCTTT. Protein product: CASSPPGTAEPLGTEAFF. The full variable domain, with the rest looked up from reference TRBV18 and TRBJ1-1, is NAGVMQNPRHLVRRRGQEARLRCSPMKGHSHVYWYRQLPEEGLKFMVYLQKENIIDESGMPKERFSAEFPKEGPSILRIQQVVRGDSAAYFCASSPPGTAEPLGTEAFFGQGTRLTVV.

CDR3 residues: CASSIQASYEQYF. The CDR3 region has the DNA TGTGCCAGTAGTATCCAAGCGAGCTACGAGCAGTACTTC. The V gene is TRBV19, the J gene TRBJ2-7; D remains unclear. The CDR3 totals 13 residues. Per the germline V gene, CDR1 is LNHDA and CDR2 is SQIVND (reference sequence). Trimming stripped 3 bases from V and 3 bases from J, with 9 bases between.

The J gene is TRBJ2-2, the V gene TRBV7-3; no clear D. Germline V gene lookup returns CDR1 SGHTA and CDR2 FQGTGA. The CDR3 is 15 amino acids. V lost 3 bases, J lost 3 bases, and 11 bases lay in between. In DNA form, the CDR3 reads TGTGCCAGCAGCTTTGGCTCCGGGTACACCGGGGAGCTGTTTTTT. Amino acid sequence: CASSFGSGYTGELFF.

The chain recombines TRBV21-1 with TRBJ1-2. TRBV21-1 is a known pseudogene. This CDR3 region has 15 residues. The CDR3 sequence: CASSNRRCWVGGYTF. CDR3 sequence (DNA): TGTGCCAGCAGCAATCGGAGGTGCTGGGTGGGGGGCTACACCTTC.

The chain recombines TRBV6-5 with TRBJ2-1; 14 nucleotides align to TRBD2. V trimming: 2 bases; J trimming: 10 bases; junction bases outside the gene matches: 4. This CDR3 spans 15 amino acids. From germline, CDR1 is MNHEY and CDR2 SVGAGI. The CDR3 bases are TGTGCCAGCAGTTACGGGACTAGCGGGAGCGGCGAGCAGTTCTTC. Its translation: CASSYGTSGSGEQFF.

The chain links TRBV7-2 to TRBJ1-5; D is undetermined. V was pared by 7 bases and J by 4 bases, with 11 bases between. Germline V gene lookup returns CDR1 SGHTA and CDR2 FQGNSA. The length of the CDR3 is 13 residues. This CDR3 is CASTYSSNQPQHF. The CDR3 nucleotides read TGTGCCAGCACCTATAGCAGTAATCAGCCCCAGCATTTT. Complete variable domain (other parts from reference TRBV7-2 and TRBJ1-5): GAGVSQSPSNKVTEKGKDVELRCDPISGHTALYWYRQSLGQGLEFLIYFQGNSAPDKSGLPSDRFSAERTGGSVSTLTIQRTQQEDSAVYLCASTYSSNQPQHFGDGTRLSIL.

This clone was picked up a small number of times. At the DNA level, this CDR3 is encoded by other sequences in the same sample as well. The chain couples TRBV3-1 (or the pseudogene TRBV3-2) to TRBJ1-1, with D tentatively TRBD1 (6 bases). This CDR3 region has 12 residues. The V gene lost 2 bases and the J gene lost 11 bases, with 12 bases spanning the gap. CDR1 and CDR2 (germline): LGHDT, YNNKEL (reference sequence). The CDR3 here is CASSQQGRGAFF. The CDR3 bases are TGTGCCAGCAGCCAACAGGGGAGGGGCGCTTTCTTT.

The V gene is TRBV10-3, the J gene TRBJ1-4; no definite D call. CDR1 and CDR2 from the germline V gene are ENHRY and SYGVKD. Trimming took 11 bases from V and 4 from J, leaving 14 bases between them. The CDR3 runs to 13 residues. The CDR3 region has the DNA TGTGCCGCAACGAGCAGGATTAATGAAAAACTGTTTTTT. Its protein product is CAATSRINEKLFF.

Only one count was recorded for this clone. The CDR3 here is CASSQDRDREAFF. In DNA, the CDR3 is TGTGCCAGCAGCCAAGATCGGGACAGGGAAGCTTTCTTT. The chain joins TRBV4-2 to TRBJ1-1; TRBD1 matches 8 bases. V lost 0 bases to trimming and J lost 8 bases; unmatched junction nucleotides: 2. CDR3 length: 13 amino acids. The germline CDR1 and CDR2 sequences are LGHNA and YNFKEQ.

V is TRBV6-1 and J is TRBJ2-7; 7 bases match TRBD2. This CDR3 spans 15 amino acids. J gave up 0 bases and V 4 bases, and 6 bases lay outside the gene matches. Germline V gene sequence: CDR1 MNHNS, CDR2 SASEGT. The CDR3 nucleotides read TGTGCCAGCAGTGCAGCGGGGAGGAGCTCCTACGAGCAGTACTTC. Protein product: CASSAAGRSSYEQYF.

The rearrangement uses TRBV5-4 and TRBJ2-7; TRBD2 matches at 12 bases. The germline CDR1 and CDR2 sequences are SGHNT and YYREEE (reference sequence). J was trimmed by 2 bases and V by 3 bases; bases with no gene match: 0. The CDR3 is 14 amino acids. This chain's CDR3 is CASSSSGRAYEQYF. CDR3 in DNA: TGTGCCAGCAGCTCTAGCGGGAGGGCCTACGAGCAGTACTTC.

The rearrangement joins TRBV6-2 or TRBV6-3 to TRBJ2-1; 10 bases are a match to TRBD2. The CDR3 loop spans 15 amino acids. Germline CDR1 is MNHEY and CDR2 is SVGEGT. Trimming took 3 bases from V and 9 from J; bases not matched to a gene: 8. Written as DNA, the CDR3 is TGTGCCAGCAGTTATAGGCTAGCGGGAGCTACTGAGCAGTTCTTC. Translated: CASSYRLAGATEQFF.